This T cell receptor beta chain was obtained from a study of OX40 agonist ivuxolimab in advanced cancers. The study, taken as a whole, reports: Some patients without response likewise showed low normalized clonal expansion. CD4+ and CD8+ blood T cells expanded clonally by week 6 at 0.1 to 3.0 mg/kg.

Remarks on this clone: Antigen: not known.

Generated by immunoSEQ multiplex PCR, the TCRdb table keeps only in-frame clones and is missing some. The table shows roughly 64,000 clones, with approximately 89% occurring only once. The length of the CDR3 is 15 residues. Germline CDR1 MNHNS, CDR2 SASEGT. The V gene lost 0 bases and the J gene lost 5 bases, with 14 bases spanning the gap. Patients with a history of autoimmune disease or on systemic immunosuppression were excluded. The material was CD4+ or CD8+ T cells sorted from blood, obtained in a trial of the OX40 agonist ivuxolimab. The receptor's source is an adult with an advanced solid tumor such as melanoma, head and neck, liver or kidney cancer. This rearrangement joins TRBV6-1 to TRBJ2-7, with a possible D match to TRBD1 (6 bases). The CDR3 protein is CASSEALYRVDEQYF. CDR3 nucleotides: TGTGCCAGCAGTGAAGCTTTATACAGGGTCGACGAGCAGTACTTC.